The subject of this entry is one T cell receptor beta chain. Other DNA sequences in the same sample also yield this CDR3. Treatment denoted: roughly 20 received Ad26.COV2.S at low or high dose, single or two shots; about 5 received placebo; per-sample allocation not given. Repertoires come from day 63 after the first vaccine or placebo injection. Germline V gene lookup returns CDR1 LNHDA and CDR2 SQIVND (reference sequence). V was trimmed by 1 base and J by 1 base, leaving 2 bases between them. The CDR3 covers 13 residues. This entry is derived from a study of Ad26.COV2.S vaccination and SARS-CoV-2 variants. Study details: As a participant in COV1001, the donor was in the Ad26.COV2.S trial arm.

Only in-frame clones appear in the TCRdb table, and some are missing; sequencing was by immunoSEQ multiplex PCR. Here the sample spans approximately 460,000 clones, about 88% being singletons. The chain carries TRBV19 and TRBJ2-4; D remains ambiguous. The receptor was derived from a person aged 18-60 years who received the Ad26.COV2.S COVID-19 vaccine or a placebo. Source: peripheral blood, taken in a trial of Ad26.COV2.S vaccine versus placebo. The chain's CDR3 is CASSIGAKNIQYF. The CDR3 DNA reads TGTGCCAGTAGTATAGGGGCCAAAAACATTCAGTACTTC.